This TCR beta chain emerged from a study of blood T cell repertoires in COVID-19. The V gene's germline CDR1 is MDHEN and CDR2 SYDVKM. The V end was cut by 8 bases, the J end by 0 bases, with 5 bases between. This CDR3 has 12 amino acids. The assay was immunoSEQ multiplex PCR, and TCRdb's table has in-frame clones only and misses some. The sample has a few hundred thousand clones, approximately 88% seen once; the top ten hold 6.9%. The chain has TRBV28 and TRBJ1-3; D remains unclear. The receptor was isolated from a woman aged 25 to 45 who had recovered from COVID-19. The sequencing sample was made of peripheral blood. CDR3 bases: TGTGCCAGCCGGGGCTCTGGAAACACCATATATTTT. Encoded protein: CASRGSGNTIYF.